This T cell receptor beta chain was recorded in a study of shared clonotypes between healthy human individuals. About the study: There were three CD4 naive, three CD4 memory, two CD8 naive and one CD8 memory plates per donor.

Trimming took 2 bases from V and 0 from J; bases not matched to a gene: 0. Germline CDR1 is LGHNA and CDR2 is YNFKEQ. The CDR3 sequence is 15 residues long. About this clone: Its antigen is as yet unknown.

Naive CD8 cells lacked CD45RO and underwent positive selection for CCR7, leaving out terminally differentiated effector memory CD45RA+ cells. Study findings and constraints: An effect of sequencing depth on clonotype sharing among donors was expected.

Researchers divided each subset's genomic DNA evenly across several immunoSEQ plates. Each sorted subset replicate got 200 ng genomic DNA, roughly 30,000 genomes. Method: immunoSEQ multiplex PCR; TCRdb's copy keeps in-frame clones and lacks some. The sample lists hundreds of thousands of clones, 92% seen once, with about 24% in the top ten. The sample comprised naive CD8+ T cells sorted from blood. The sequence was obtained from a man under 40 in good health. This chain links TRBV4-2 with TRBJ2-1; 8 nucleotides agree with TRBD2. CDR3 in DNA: TGTGCCAGCAGCCAACTAGCGGGCTCCTACAATGAGCAGTTCTTC. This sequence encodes CASSQLAGSYNEQFF.